A selection of T cell receptor beta chains follows, all from one sample in a study of Graves' ophthalmopathy and Graves' hyperthyroidism. Via MiXCR, TCRdb re-called the multiplex PCR reads, giving one row per CDR3 protein. This sample carries 150,000 to 200,000 distinct CDR3 sequences, roughly 36% of them seen once, and the ten largest clones take 7.5% to 10%. Sequencing input: peripheral blood. The receptor source for this set is a man aged 25 to 45 with Graves' ophthalmopathy. The CDR3 runs from the conserved cysteine through the conserved F or W. The D gene is left open where the match is weak. Clone size appears in some rows only: once, few, many, or a class for an expanded clone.

cdr3_nt cdr3_aa j_call v_call clone_size d_call
TGTGCCAGCAGTTACTCCCTAGGAGGGGTCTACGAGCAGTACTTC CASSYSLGGVYEQYF TRBJ2-7 TRBV6-2/TRBV6-3 . .
TGTGCCAGCAGCCGACAGGGTGAAACTGAAGCTTTCTTT CASSRQGETEAFF TRBJ1-1 TRBV7-6 few TRBD1
TGTGCCAGCAGTTTAGGACAGAGCGTGAACACTGAAGCTTTCTTT CASSLGQSVNTEAFF TRBJ1-1 TRBV27 many .
TGCAGCGTTGTAGGGGCTGTTGGCACTGAAGCTTTCTTT CSVVGAVGTEAFF TRBJ1-1 TRBV29-1 . .
TGTGCCAGCAGTTTACGGGGGTCGGATCAGCCCCAGCATTTT CASSLRGSDQPQHF TRBJ1-5 TRBV12-3/TRBV12-4 . .
TGTGCCAGCAGTTATGGGAGTTCGAACACTGAAGCTTTCTTT CASSYGSSNTEAFF TRBJ1-1 TRBV6-2/TRBV6-3 few .
TGTGCCAGCAGCCCGACAGGGAAACCTTTCGGTGGCTACACCTTC CASSPTGKPFGGYTF TRBJ1-2 TRBV14 many TRBD1
TGTGCCAGCAGCTTAGCCAGTAGTTCACCCCTCCACTTT CASSLASSSPLHF TRBJ1-6 TRBV7-2 . .
TGTGCCAGCAGCTTAGGGGGACTAGCGGGGGCCGGGGAGACCCAGTACTTC CASSLGGLAGAGETQYF TRBJ2-5 TRBV7-6 many TRBD2
TGTGCCAGCAGCATTGACAGCGGCTATGGCTACACCTTC CASSIDSGYGYTF TRBJ1-2 TRBV7-8 once .
TGTGCCAGCAGGGGGGACCGCAATCAGCCCCAGCATTTT CASRGDRNQPQHF TRBJ1-5 TRBV6-1 . .
TGTGCCAGCAGTCCCGGGACTAGCGGAGTTTACGAGCAGTACTTC CASSPGTSGVYEQYF TRBJ2-7 TRBV27 . TRBD2
TGTGCCAGCAGCCTTAAGTTCGGAGGAGAGACCCAGTACTTC CASSLKFGGETQYF TRBJ2-5 TRBV12-3/TRBV12-4 many .
TGTGCCAGCAGCTCCCCGCCGAGGGGTCTCCAAGAGACCCAGTACTTC CASSSPPRGLQETQYF TRBJ2-5 TRBV7-2 . .
TGTGCCAGCAGCTTGGATGAGAATCAGCCCCAGCATTTT CASSLDENQPQHF TRBJ1-5 TRBV7-9 many .
TGTGCCAGCAGCTTAGAGCAGGGAACGAACACTGAAGCTTTCTTT CASSLEQGTNTEAFF TRBJ1-1 TRBV7-8 . .
TGTGCCAGCAGTTCCGAGCAGGGGGCCTACTATGGCTACACCTTC CASSSEQGAYYGYTF TRBJ1-2 TRBV6-5 many TRBD1
TGTGCCAGCAGCCGGCAAGGGAGTGGCTATGGCTACACCTTC CASSRQGSGYGYTF TRBJ1-2 TRBV9 many .
TGTGCCAGTAGTATAGCAGGCAGGGGGCGAGATACGCAGTATTTT CASSIAGRGRDTQYF TRBJ2-3 TRBV19 many TRBD1
TGTGCCAGCAGTCCGTCAGGGGCTGGGGATCAGCCCCAGCATTTT CASSPSGAGDQPQHF TRBJ1-5 TRBV28 . .
TGTGCCAGCAGCGTGACCGGGACAGGGGGGCGTACCGGGGAGCTGTTTTTT CASSVTGTGGRTGELFF TRBJ2-2 TRBV9 many TRBD1